The rows below give T cell receptor beta chains drawn from one sample of a study of cytomegalovirus exposure and HLA in healthy donors. Clones were sequenced by immunoSEQ multiplex PCR, and TCRdb holds only the in-frame ones, with some missing. This table has 120,000 or so clones, about 86% appearing once. Specimen: PBMCs. These receptors were obtained from a woman in her thirties or forties in good health and CMV-seronegative. CDR3s include the opening cysteine and the closing phenylalanine or tryptophan. Expanded clones get a size class; other rows say once, few or many, or leave the size out.

V gene	J gene	clone size	CDR3 protein
TRBV2	TRBJ1-5	NA	CASSPRVTGQPQHF
TRBV7-2	TRBJ1-4	NA	CASSLDLGAREKLFF
TRBV2	TRBJ1-4	few	CASKEDGGLEKLFF
TRBV28	TRBJ1-1	NA	CASSRHLNTEAFF
TRBV18	TRBJ2-7	NA	CASSPGVETRGQYF
TRBV5-1	NA	once	CASGPDRSTYEQYF
TRBV5-8	TRBJ2-3	NA	CASSLTSGTSDTQYF
TRBV7-6	TRBJ1-4	few	CASSSQNEKLFF
TRBV27	TRBJ2-2	NA	CASSLTGTALTGELFF
TRBV4-1	TRBJ2-3	NA	CASSQEKGVAELTDTQYF
TRBV28	TRBJ1-1	NA	CASSLSAGRNTEAFF
TRBV6-1	TRBJ2-7	NA	CASSGGLAGMSSYEQYF
TRBV7-9	TRBJ2-4	few	CASSRWTSGGTLAKNIQYF
TRBV5-6	TRBJ1-5	NA	CASSLGVSGNQPQHF
TRBV27	TRBJ2-7	NA	CASSPGTGGASYEQYF
TRBV19	TRBJ1-1	once	CASRPPGGGYTEAFF
TRBV7-3	TRBJ1-2	once	CASSPYVGVNYGYTF
TRBV15	TRBJ1-4	NA	CATSRDTGTGVEKLFF
TRBV5-1	TRBJ1-1	NA	CASSVGGTGHEAFF
TRBV5-1	TRBJ2-7	NA	CASSLGGFYEQYF
TRBV9	TRBJ1-1	NA	CASSSGGGVRMNTEAFF
TRBV5-1	TRBJ1-1	once	CASSLRQGIMNTEAFF
TRBV15	TRBJ2-2	NA	CATSRNHGGSDTGELFF
TRBV11-3	TRBJ2-2	NA	CASSFMTAANTGELFF
TRBV19	TRBJ2-1	NA	CASSMSGLAGGTSYNEQFF
TRBV6-5	TRBJ1-5	NA	CASRLDSNQPQHF
TRBV5-1	TRBJ2-1	NA	CASSPPGSNEQFF
TRBV5-4	TRBJ2-3	NA	CASSTRDRGGLGPTDTQYF
TRBV18	TRBJ1-2	NA	CASSPSARGYTF
TRBV30	TRBJ1-5	NA	CAWRGEGDQPQHF
TRBV27	TRBJ1-1	once	CASSPTGVKGSNTEAFF
TRBV7-2	TRBJ2-4	NA	CAIRLGGGNIQYF
TRBV6-6	TRBJ2-5	NA	CASSYSGLADKETQYF
TRBV7-9	TRBJ2-3	NA	CASSLGSGKSTDTQYF
TRBV5-1	TRBJ2-7	NA	CASSPSSYEQYF
TRBV7-2	TRBJ1-6	NA	CASSLVTQGAGSPLHF
TRBV28	TRBJ1-2	NA	CASTLNTGLRNYGYTF
TRBV5-1	TRBJ2-7	NA	CASSLVASGGVQYEQYF
TRBV7-6	TRBJ1-1	NA	CASSLALKSGRDNTEAFF
TRBV6-6	TRBJ2-7	NA	CASKRSGSPIYEQYF
TRBV5-1	TRBJ1-2	NA	CASSLLGGANYGYTF
TRBV18	TRBJ1-6	NA	CASSPKETGAIPLHF
TRBV18	TRBJ2-1	NA	CASSPPDRYNEQFF
TRBV19	TRBJ2-7	NA	CASSKDRSSYEQYF
TRBV5-1	TRBJ1-1	NA	CASSLGSKAGNTEAFF
TRBV28	TRBJ1-2	NA	CASSSILAVTGNYGYTF
TRBV10-3	TRBJ1-5	NA	CAISDRAGNQPQHF
TRBV4-1	TRBJ2-3	NA	CASSQRTSGGLTDTQYF
TRBV28	TRBJ2-7	NA	CATLRYSGGHYEQYF
TRBV10-1	TRBJ2-1	NA	CASSEFTSGRVPNNEQFF